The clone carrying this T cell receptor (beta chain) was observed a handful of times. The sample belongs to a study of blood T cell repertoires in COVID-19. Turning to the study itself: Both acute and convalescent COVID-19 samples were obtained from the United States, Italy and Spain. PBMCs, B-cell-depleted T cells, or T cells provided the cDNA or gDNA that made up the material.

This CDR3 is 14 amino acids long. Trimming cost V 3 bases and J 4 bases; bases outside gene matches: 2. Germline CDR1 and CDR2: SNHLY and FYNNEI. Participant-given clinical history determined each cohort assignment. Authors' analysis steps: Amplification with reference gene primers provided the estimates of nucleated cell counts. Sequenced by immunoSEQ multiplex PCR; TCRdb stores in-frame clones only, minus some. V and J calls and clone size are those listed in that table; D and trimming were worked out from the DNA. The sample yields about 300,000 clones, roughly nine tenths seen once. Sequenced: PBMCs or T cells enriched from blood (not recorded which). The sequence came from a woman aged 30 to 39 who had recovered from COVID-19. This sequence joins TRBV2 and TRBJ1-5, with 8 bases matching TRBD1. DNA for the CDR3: TGTGCCAGCAGTGATAACAGGGGGAATCAGCCCCAGCATTTT. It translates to CASSDNRGNQPQHF. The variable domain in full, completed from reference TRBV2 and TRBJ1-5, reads EPEVTQTPSHQVTQMGQEVILRCVPISNHLYFYWYRQILGQKVEFLVSFYNNEISEKSEIFDDQFSVERPDGSNFTLKIRSTKLEDSAMYFCASSDNRGNQPQHFGDGTRLSIL.